A selection of T cell receptor beta chains follows, all from one sample in a study of blood T cell repertoires in COVID-19. The repertoire was sequenced with immunoSEQ multiplex PCR; TCRdb's copy has only in-frame clones and lacks some. Of roughly 120,000 clones in the sample, around three quarters were seen once. Sequenced: peripheral blood. These receptors all come from an older woman with acute or convalescent COVID-19. The CDR3 runs from the conserved cysteine through the conserved F or W. D genes are given only for firm matches. Where a row states a size, it is once, few, many or the class of an expanded clone; other rows omit it.

d_call: -
j_call: TRBJ1-2
clone_size: -
v_call: TRBV7-2
cdr3_aa: CASSGGSYGYTF
cdr3_nt: TGTGCCAGCAGCGGCGGAAGCTATGGCTACACCTTC

d_call: -
j_call: TRBJ1-1
clone_size: -
v_call: TRBV30
cdr3_aa: CAGGVFTEAFF
cdr3_nt: TGTGCCGGGGGGGTTTTCACTGAAGCTTTCTTT

d_call: -
j_call: TRBJ1-2
clone_size: -
v_call: TRBV5-4
cdr3_aa: CASSLRGNYGYTF
cdr3_nt: TGTGCCAGCAGCTTACGAGGGAACTATGGCTACACCTTC

d_call: -
j_call: TRBJ1-2
clone_size: few
v_call: TRBV28
cdr3_aa: CASSIGGQLYGYTF
cdr3_nt: TGTGCCAGCAGTATCGGAGGACAGCTCTATGGCTACACCTTC

d_call: TRBD1
j_call: TRBJ1-3
clone_size: -
v_call: TRBV28
cdr3_aa: CASSSLGQGESRRNTIYF
cdr3_nt: TGTGCCAGCAGTTCTCTTGGACAGGGGGAATCTCGGCGAAACACCATATATTTT

d_call: -
j_call: TRBJ1-3
clone_size: -
v_call: TRBV5-6
cdr3_aa: CASSLPDYSLSGNTIYF
cdr3_nt: TGTGCCAGCAGCTTGCCCGACTACTCCCTCTCTGGAAACACCATATATTTT

d_call: -
j_call: TRBJ1-6
clone_size: -
v_call: TRBV28
cdr3_aa: CGVGAEVNSPLHF
cdr3_nt: TGTGGGGTGGGGGCCGAGGTTAATTCACCCCTCCACTTT

d_call: TRBD2
j_call: TRBJ2-1
clone_size: -
v_call: TRBV14
cdr3_aa: CASSRHSGTTYNEQFF
cdr3_nt: TGTGCCAGCAGCCGCCACTCCGGGACTACCTACAATGAGCAGTTCTTC

d_call: TRBD1
j_call: TRBJ1-2
clone_size: -
v_call: TRBV9
cdr3_aa: CASSPRTGGNYGYTF
cdr3_nt: TGTGCCAGCAGCCCCCGGACAGGGGGCAACTATGGCTACACCTTC

d_call: -
j_call: TRBJ2-7
clone_size: once
v_call: TRBV2
cdr3_aa: CASSKLQGQYF
cdr3_nt: TGTGCCAGCAGTAAATTACAGGGACAGTACTTC

d_call: -
j_call: TRBJ2-3
clone_size: -
v_call: TRBV6-6
cdr3_aa: CASRGGDTQYF
cdr3_nt: TGTGCCAGCAGGGGAGGAGATACGCAGTATTTT

d_call: -
j_call: TRBJ1-5
clone_size: -
v_call: TRBV19
cdr3_aa: CASSQGQAQPQHF
cdr3_nt: TGTGCCAGTAGTCAGGGGCAGGCTCAGCCCCAGCATTTT

d_call: TRBD1
j_call: TRBJ1-1
clone_size: -
v_call: TRBV7-9
cdr3_aa: CASSPTQLTTGAAFF
cdr3_nt: TGTGCCAGCAGCCCCACCCAACTGACAACAGGGGCCGCTTTCTTT

d_call: -
j_call: TRBJ1-1
clone_size: -
v_call: TRBV28
cdr3_aa: CATARGLRTEAFF
cdr3_nt: TGTGCCACTGCGAGAGGGTTGCGCACTGAAGCTTTCTTT

d_call: -
j_call: TRBJ2-1
clone_size: -
v_call: TRBV6-2/TRBV6-3
cdr3_aa: CASSRGYNEQFF
cdr3_nt: TGTGCCAGCAGCCGCGGTTACAATGAGCAGTTCTTC